The clone carrying this TCR beta chain was detected many times. As yet, its antigen is unknown. The record originates from a study of CD8+CD57+ T cells in acquired aplastic anemia. Study information: Isolated CD4+ and CD8+ cells, once sorted, yielded DNA averaging roughly 3 ug.

Genomic DNA served as template for TCR beta VDJ and CDR3 profiling. TCRdb re-analysed the reads in MiXCR, keeping a single row per CDR3 protein. The repertoire holds some 200,000 distinct CDR3 sequences, with roughly 45% as singletons. It was patients with CD8+CD57+ cell expansion by flow cytometry who were chosen for sequencing. Severe acquired aplastic anemia affected all patients. Notes on the study in general: For CD8+ Simpson's diversity, patients and controls showed no significant difference. Patients and controls turned out to have twenty-nine CD8+ CDR3 sequences in common.

This CDR3 spans 13 amino acids. From germline, CDR1 is SQVTM and CDR2 ANQGSEA. V lost 6 bases and J 8 bases, leaving 16 bases between the germline ends. The TCR sequence derives from a human donor with aplastic anemia. The sample taken for sequencing was sorted CD4+, CD8+, or CD8+CD57+ T cells (not recorded which) from PBMCs. The chain uses TRBV29-1 and TRBJ2-2; a possible D gene is TRBD1 (6 bases). The CDR3 sequence is CSVLGQSGGELFF. CDR3 nucleotide sequence: TGCAGCGTCCTCGGACAGTCCGGAGGGGAGCTGTTTTTT.